This T cell receptor beta chain was documented in a study of T cell responses to AZD1222 COVID-19 vaccine. Trimming removed 0 bases from V and 0 bases from J, with 2 bases in between. The CDR3 consists of 13 residues. Germline-derived CDR1 and CDR2 are KGHSH and LQKENI. Turning to this clone: The antigen is undetermined.

TCRdb's copy holds only in-frame clones and misses some; the assay was immunoSEQ multiplex PCR. The table shows some 180,000 clones, with about nine tenths occurring only once. Findings and caveats of the study: Just a handful of people given AZD1222 tested seropositive at baseline. Every sample of the repertoires postdated the peak T cell response. Mostly white British, mostly female donors; authors suggested clonal diversity may be underestimated.

The specimen was peripheral blood, collected 28 days after the second AZD1222 dose. The rearrangement links TRBV18 to TRBJ1-1, with D uncertain. This sequence was found in an adult who received the AZD1222 COVID-19 vaccine. CDR3: CASSPPMNTEAFF. As DNA, the CDR3 is TGTGCCAGCTCACCACCGATGAACACTGAAGCTTTCTTT. Based on the CDR3 plus reference TRBV18 and TRBJ1-1, the full variable domain is NAGVMQNPRHLVRRRGQEARLRCSPMKGHSHVYWYRQLPEEGLKFMVYLQKENIIDESGMPKERFSAEFPKEGPSILRIQQVVRGDSAAYFCASSPPMNTEAFFGQGTRLTVV.